These T cell receptor beta chains were read from a single sample in a study of blood T cell repertoires in COVID-19. Here immunoSEQ multiplex PCR was the method, and the copy in TCRdb shows in-frame clones only, minus some. The sample contains 90,000 to 150,000 clones, 70% to 85% of which appear only once. Material for sequencing was peripheral blood. The source is a human donor with acute or convalescent COVID-19. The donor label of this sample is uncertain. Each CDR3 is given with its conserved first and last residue. A D gene is named only where the DNA matches it firmly. Clone size is given for some rows only: seen once, a few or many times, or a class if the clone is expanded.

.,TRBV11-3,TRBJ2-2,TRBD1,TGTGCCAGCAGCTTGGCAGGGGGCACCGGGGAGCTGTTTTTT,CASSLAGGTGELFF
.,TRBV5-6,TRBJ1-3,TRBD1,TGTGCCAGCAACGACAGGGGGCGGGAAAGAAACACCATATATTTT,CASNDRGRERNTIYF
few,TRBV19,TRBJ1-3,TRBD1,TGTGCCAGCAGAGGGGGACAGGGGATTGGAAACACCATATATTTT,CASRGGQGIGNTIYF
.,TRBV2,TRBJ2-3,.,TGTGCCAGCAGAGAACCGGGACTGGATTCCCCTGGCACGCAGTATTTT,CASREPGLDSPGTQYF
.,TRBV7-8,TRBJ1-5,.,TGTGCCAGCAGCTTTGGGGCTAGCGATCAGCCCCAGCATTTT,CASSFGASDQPQHF
.,TRBV11-2,TRBJ1-5,.,TGTGCCAGCAGCCCCGATGGCATCCAGCCCCAGCATTTT,CASSPDGIQPQHF
once,TRBV15,TRBJ1-1,.,TGTGCCACCAGCAGAGATCAATTAGCTTTCTTT,CATSRDQLAFF
.,TRBV29-1,TRBJ2-3,TRBD2,TGCAGCGTTGAGACTAGCGGGGGGATAGATACGCAGTATTTT,CSVETSGGIDTQYF
.,TRBV29-1,TRBJ2-3,TRBD2,TGCAGCGTTCAGCGGGGGTCCACAGATACGCAGTATTTT,CSVQRGSTDTQYF
.,TRBV21-1,TRBJ1-5,.,TGTGCCAGCAGCAAAACGGAAGGGGGTCAGCCCCAGCATTTT,CASSKTEGGQPQHF
.,TRBV24-1,TRBJ2-3,.,TGTGCCACCAGTGACCTGCCCAGGGGCACTAGCACAGATACGCAGTATTTT,CATSDLPRGTSTDTQYF
few,TRBV18,TRBJ2-4,.,TGTGCCAGCTCACACTACGGAGGGGCACGAGGAACCAAAAACATTCAGTACTTC,CASSHYGGARGTKNIQYF
.,TRBV5-6,TRBJ2-2,.,TGTGCCAGCAGCTCCTCCCGACAGTATCACACCGGGGAGCTGTTTTTT,CASSSSRQYHTGELFF
.,TRBV19,TRBJ1-3,.,TGTGCCAGCAGGCGGGACGGACGCTCTGGAAACACCATATATTTT,CASRRDGRSGNTIYF
.,TRBV4-1,TRBJ1-4,TRBD1,TGCGCCAGCAGACGCGGTTCACAGGGGGCATATTCGACTAATGAAAAACTGTTTTTT,CASRRGSQGAYSTNEKLFF
.,TRBV28,TRBJ1-5,TRBD1,TGTGCCAGCAGCCTCAGGGACAGGGTAAGGGTCCAGCCCCAGCATTTT,CASSLRDRVRVQPQHF
.,TRBV4-1,TRBJ1-6,.,TGCGCCAGCAGCCAAGAGGGGGGTTCCTATAATTCACCCCTCCACTTT,CASSQEGGSYNSPLHF
.,TRBV28,TRBJ1-5,.,TGTGCCAGCAGTTCGGGTGAGGGAATTAGCAATCAGCCCCAGCATTTT,CASSSGEGISNQPQHF
.,TRBV10-1,TRBJ1-4,TRBD1,TGCGCCAGCGATCGACAGGGCTTCATCTCGGAAAAACTGTTTTTT,CASDRQGFISEKLFF
once,TRBV3-1/TRBV3-2,TRBJ2-1,TRBD2,TGTGCCAGCAGCCAACCCGGACTAGCGGGTTACAATGAGCAGTTCTTC,CASSQPGLAGYNEQFF
few,TRBV29-1,TRBJ2-5,.,TGCAGCGTGCACGGGGGACTTCAAGCCCAAGAGACCCAGTACTTC,CSVHGGLQAQETQYF
.,TRBV7-2,TRBJ2-7,.,TGTGCCAGCAGTCGGGTGGCAGGGTCCTCCTACGAGCAGTACTTC,CASSRVAGSSYEQYF
.,TRBV2,TRBJ1-1,.,TGTGCCAGCAGTACGGACAGGAACACTGAAGCTTTCTTT,CASSTDRNTEAFF
.,TRBV4-2,TRBJ1-5,TRBD1,TGTGCCAGCAGCCGAGGGACAGGGAGCAATCAGCCCCAGCATTTT,CASSRGTGSNQPQHF
.,TRBV12-5,TRBJ2-2,TRBD1,TGTGCTAGTGGTTTGGGGGACAGGGGGGACACCGGGGAGCTGTTTTTT,CASGLGDRGDTGELFF
.,TRBV13,TRBJ2-7,.,TGTGCCAGCAGCTCCTGGGTTTACTCGGGTCCCCACGAGCAGTACTTC,CASSSWVYSGPHEQYF
.,TRBV25-1,TRBJ1-2,.,TGTGCCAGCAGACCCTCGGCAGGGCTCGGCTACACCTTC,CASRPSAGLGYTF
.,TRBV4-1,TRBJ1-2,.,TGCGCCAGCAGCCAAGAAGGAGGGTATGGCTACACCTTC,CASSQEGGYGYTF
.,TRBV19,TRBJ1-5,TRBD1,TGTGCCAGTAGTTCGGGACAGACCTATCAGCCCCAGCATTTT,CASSSGQTYQPQHF
.,TRBV24-1,TRBJ2-5,.,TGTGCCACCAGTGATCTCGCCCCGGTTGAGACCCAGTACTTC,CATSDLAPVETQYF
.,TRBV4-1,TRBJ1-3,.,TGCGCCAGCAGTCTCACAGGGTCTGGAAACACCATATATTTT,CASSLTGSGNTIYF
.,TRBV2,TRBJ2-5,.,TGTGCCAGCATGGAGAACCCCCGGGGGACCCAGTACTTC,CASMENPRGTQYF
.,TRBV7-2,TRBJ1-6,TRBD1,TGTGCCAGCAGCTTAGACGCAGGGGGCCATAATTCACCCCTCCACTTT,CASSLDAGGHNSPLHF
.,TRBV7-9,TRBJ1-1,.,TGTGCCAGCAGCCGGACAGATAACACTGAAGCTTTCTTT,CASSRTDNTEAFF
.,TRBV5-1,TRBJ2-2,.,TGCGCCAGCAGCCAGGGACAGAACACCGGGGAGCTGTTTTTT,CASSQGQNTGELFF
few,TRBV14,TRBJ2-2,.,TGTGCCAGCAGAAAAGGAGGCGCCGGGGAGCTGTTTTTT,CASRKGGAGELFF
.,TRBV6-6,TRBJ1-3,.,TGTGCCAGCAGTTATCAAGGGGGTGGAAACACCATATATTTT,CASSYQGGGNTIYF